This TCR beta chain emerged from a study of regulatory T cells in long-lasting Graves disease. J lost 7 bases, V lost 2 bases, and 13 bases had no gene match. The CDR3 is 17 amino acids. Germline CDR1 and CDR2: MGHRA and YSYEKL. Relying on iRepertoire HTBI primers and Arm-PCR of CDR3 regions, the team built TCR beta libraries. TCRdb redid the calling of the multiplex PCR reads with MiXCR, one entry per CDR3 protein. Seen here are 430,000 or so distinct CDR3 sequences, 21% observed once, and the top ten hold roughly 13%. Time point: persistent/refractory GD, antithyroid drugs over 5 years with positive TRAb. Researchers made the TCR library from RNA that was extracted from PBMCs.

The genes are TRBV4-1 and TRBJ2-4; TRBD1 aligns across 8 bases. The sequenced sample was peripheral blood mononuclear cells (PBMCs), obtained when the disease was refractory, from a patient treated with antithyroid drugs. The sequence came from a female donor with Graves disease. CDR3 DNA sequence: TGCGCCAGCAGCCAACGGGACAGGCGATTTGGTGGGAACATTCAGTACTTC. Translation: CASSQRDRRFGGNIQYF.